The text below deals with one TCR beta chain. Its antigen is unknown. Single viable CD3+CD4+CD8-CD45RO+ cells were sorted as the memory CD4+ T cells. Donors' CMV status reflects serum IgG against pp150, pp28, p38, p52. These data are taken from a study of memory CD4+ T cells and cytomegalovirus serostatus. Turning to the study itself: Of the healthy Belgian adults, several were CMV seropositive and around 22 seronegative.

Authors' methods: After removing out-of-frame reads, around 2 million distinct TCRbeta sequences remained. Measured with immunoSEQ multiplex PCR; TCRdb has only the in-frame clones, and not every one. V and J calls and clone size are as listed in that table; D and trimming were resolved from the DNA. The sample has just under 65,000 clones; roughly four fifths are singletons. From germline, CDR1 is MNHNY and CDR2 SVGAGI (reference sequence). V shed 6 bases and J 4 bases; nucleotides not matched to a gene: 10. The CDR3 spans 16 residues. Findings of the study overall: Median bootstrapped AUC for CMV status was around 0.95 originally, just under 0.93 US-trained.

Sequences were obtained from memory CD4+ T cells from blood. The V and J genes are TRBV6-6 and TRBJ2-3; TRBD1 matches at 10 bases. The origin of this receptor is an adult in good health and CMV-seronegative. The CDR3 DNA is TGTGCCAGCAGGATTGAGGGACAGGGGTCAGCAGATACGCAGTATTTT. Its protein is CASRIEGQGSADTQYF.